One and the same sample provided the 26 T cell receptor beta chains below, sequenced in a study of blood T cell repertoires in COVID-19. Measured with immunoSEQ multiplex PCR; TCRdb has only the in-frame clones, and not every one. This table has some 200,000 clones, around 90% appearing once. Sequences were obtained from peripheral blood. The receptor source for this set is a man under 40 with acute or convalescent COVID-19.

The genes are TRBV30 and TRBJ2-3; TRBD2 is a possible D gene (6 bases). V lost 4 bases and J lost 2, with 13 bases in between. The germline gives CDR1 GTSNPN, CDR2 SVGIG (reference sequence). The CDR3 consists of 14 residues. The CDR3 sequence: CAWMRRGATDTQYF. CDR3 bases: TGTGCCTGGATGAGGCGGGGAGCCACAGATACGCAGTATTTT.

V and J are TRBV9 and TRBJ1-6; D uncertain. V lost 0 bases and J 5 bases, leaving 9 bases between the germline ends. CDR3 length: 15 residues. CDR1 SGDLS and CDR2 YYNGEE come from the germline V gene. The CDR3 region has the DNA TGTGCCAGCAGCGTAGATTCGGGGAATAATTCACCCCTCCACTTT. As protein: CASSVDSGNNSPLHF.

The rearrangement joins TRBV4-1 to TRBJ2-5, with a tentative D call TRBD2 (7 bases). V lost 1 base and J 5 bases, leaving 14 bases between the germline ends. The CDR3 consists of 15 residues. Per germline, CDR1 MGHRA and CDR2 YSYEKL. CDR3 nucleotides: TGCGCCAGCAGCCAAGGGTCCAGGGGAGGGGAGACCCAGTACTTC. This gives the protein CASSQGSRGGETQYF.

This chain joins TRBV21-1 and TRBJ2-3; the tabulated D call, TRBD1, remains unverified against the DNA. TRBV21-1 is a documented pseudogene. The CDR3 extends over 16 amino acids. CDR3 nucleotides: TGTGCCAGCAGCAGTAACCGACAGGAAAGCACAGATACGCAGTATTTT. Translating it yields CASSSNRQESTDTQYF.

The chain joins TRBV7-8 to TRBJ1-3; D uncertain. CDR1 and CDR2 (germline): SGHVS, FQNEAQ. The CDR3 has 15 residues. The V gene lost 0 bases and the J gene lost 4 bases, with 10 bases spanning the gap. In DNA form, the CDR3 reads TGTGCCAGCAGCTTAGCGGGCGGGAGAGGAAACACCATATATTTT. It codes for CASSLAGGRGNTIYF.

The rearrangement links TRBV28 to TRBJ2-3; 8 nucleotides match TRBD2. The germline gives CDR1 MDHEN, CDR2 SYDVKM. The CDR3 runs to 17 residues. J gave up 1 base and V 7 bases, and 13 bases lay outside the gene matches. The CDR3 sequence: CASIPTESGSGTDTQYF. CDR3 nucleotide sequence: TGTGCCAGCATACCTACCGAAAGCGGGAGTGGCACAGATACGCAGTATTTT.

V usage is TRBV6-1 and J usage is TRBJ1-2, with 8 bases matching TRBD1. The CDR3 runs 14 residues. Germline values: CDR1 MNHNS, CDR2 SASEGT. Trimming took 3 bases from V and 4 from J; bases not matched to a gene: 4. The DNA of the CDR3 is TGTGCCAGCAGTGATTACAGGGGGGCCTATGGCTACACCTTC. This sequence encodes CASSDYRGAYGYTF.

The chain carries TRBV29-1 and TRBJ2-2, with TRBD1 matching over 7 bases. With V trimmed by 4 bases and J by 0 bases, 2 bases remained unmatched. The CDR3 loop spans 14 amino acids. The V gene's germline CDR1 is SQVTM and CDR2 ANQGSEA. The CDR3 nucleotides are TGCAGCGTTGGGACAGGATCGAACACCGGGGAGCTGTTTTTT. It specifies CSVGTGSNTGELFF.

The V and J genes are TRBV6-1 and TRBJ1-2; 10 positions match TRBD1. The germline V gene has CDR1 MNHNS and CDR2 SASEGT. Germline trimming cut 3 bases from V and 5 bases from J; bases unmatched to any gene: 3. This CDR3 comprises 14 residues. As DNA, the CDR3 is TGTGCCAGCAGTGATTCGGGACAGGGGTATGGCTACACCTTC. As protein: CASSDSGQGYGYTF.

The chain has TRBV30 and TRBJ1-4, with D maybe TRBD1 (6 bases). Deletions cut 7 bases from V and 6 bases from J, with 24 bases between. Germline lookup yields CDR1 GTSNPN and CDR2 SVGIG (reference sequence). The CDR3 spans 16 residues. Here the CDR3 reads CASTTTGSFIYEKLFF. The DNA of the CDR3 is TGTGCCTCGACGACGACAGGCAGTTTTATTTATGAAAAACTGTTTTTT.

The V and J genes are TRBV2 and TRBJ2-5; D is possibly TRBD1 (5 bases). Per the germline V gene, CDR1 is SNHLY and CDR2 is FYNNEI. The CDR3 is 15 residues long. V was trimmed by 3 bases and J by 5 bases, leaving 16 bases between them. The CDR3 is CASSENRLDGETQYF. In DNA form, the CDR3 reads TGTGCCAGCAGTGAGAACAGGCTCGATGGGGAGACCCAGTACTTC.

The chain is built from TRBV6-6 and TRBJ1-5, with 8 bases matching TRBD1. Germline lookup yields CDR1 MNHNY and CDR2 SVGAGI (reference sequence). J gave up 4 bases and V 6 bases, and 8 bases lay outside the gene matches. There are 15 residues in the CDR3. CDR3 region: CASRLTTGGNQPQHF. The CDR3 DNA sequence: TGTGCCAGCAGGTTAACCACAGGGGGAAATCAGCCCCAGCATTTT.

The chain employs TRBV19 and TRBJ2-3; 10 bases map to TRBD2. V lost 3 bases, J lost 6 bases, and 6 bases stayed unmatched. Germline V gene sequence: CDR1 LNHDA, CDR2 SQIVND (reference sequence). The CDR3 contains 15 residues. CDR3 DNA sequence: TGTGCCAGTAGTATTGTAGCGGGGGGTGTGGATACGCAGTATTTT. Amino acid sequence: CASSIVAGGVDTQYF.

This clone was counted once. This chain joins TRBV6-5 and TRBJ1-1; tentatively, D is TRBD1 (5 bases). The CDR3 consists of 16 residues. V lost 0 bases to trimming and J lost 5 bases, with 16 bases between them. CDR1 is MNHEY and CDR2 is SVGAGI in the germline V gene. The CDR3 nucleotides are TGTGCCAGCAGTTACTCGCAGGGATCAGGTTTGACTGAAGCTTTCTTT. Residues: CASSYSQGSGLTEAFF.

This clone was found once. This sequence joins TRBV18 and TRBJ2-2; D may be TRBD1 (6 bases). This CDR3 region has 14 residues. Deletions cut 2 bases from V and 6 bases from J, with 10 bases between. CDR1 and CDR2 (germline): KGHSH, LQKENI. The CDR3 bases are TGTGCCAGCTCACCAAACCCAGGGGCCGGGGAGCTGTTTTTT. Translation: CASSPNPGAGELFF.

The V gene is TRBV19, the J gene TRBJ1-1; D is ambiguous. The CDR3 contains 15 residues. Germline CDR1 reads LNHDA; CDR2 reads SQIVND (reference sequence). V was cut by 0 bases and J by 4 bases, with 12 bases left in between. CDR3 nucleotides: TGTGCCAGTAGTATAGATTTCTCCCCGTTCACTGAAGCTTTCTTT. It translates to CASSIDFSPFTEAFF.

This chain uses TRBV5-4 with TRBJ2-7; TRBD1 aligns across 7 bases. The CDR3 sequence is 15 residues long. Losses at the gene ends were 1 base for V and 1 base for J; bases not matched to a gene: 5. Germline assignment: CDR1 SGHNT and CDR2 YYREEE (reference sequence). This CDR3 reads CASSLLGQSSYEQYF. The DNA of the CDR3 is TGTGCCAGCAGCTTGTTGGGACAGTCTTCCTACGAGCAGTACTTC.

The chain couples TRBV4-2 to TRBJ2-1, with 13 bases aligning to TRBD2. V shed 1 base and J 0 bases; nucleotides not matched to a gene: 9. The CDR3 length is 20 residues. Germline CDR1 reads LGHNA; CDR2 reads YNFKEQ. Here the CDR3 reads CASSQGPGTSGTRSYNEQFF. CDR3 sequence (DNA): TGTGCCAGCAGCCAAGGACCGGGGACTAGCGGGACACGCTCCTACAATGAGCAGTTCTTC.

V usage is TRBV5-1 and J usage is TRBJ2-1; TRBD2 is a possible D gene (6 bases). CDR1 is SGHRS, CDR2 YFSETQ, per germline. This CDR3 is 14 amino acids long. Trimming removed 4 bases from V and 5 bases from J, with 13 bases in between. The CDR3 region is CASSQLGLNNEQFF. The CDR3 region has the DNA TGCGCCAGCAGCCAACTGGGACTGAACAATGAGCAGTTCTTC.

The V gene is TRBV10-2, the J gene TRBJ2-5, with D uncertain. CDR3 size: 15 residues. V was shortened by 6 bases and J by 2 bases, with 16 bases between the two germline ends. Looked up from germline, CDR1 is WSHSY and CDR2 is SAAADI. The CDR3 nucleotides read TGCGCCAGCAGCCAAGCCGACACATTACAAGAGACCCAGTACTTC. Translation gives CASSQADTLQETQYF.

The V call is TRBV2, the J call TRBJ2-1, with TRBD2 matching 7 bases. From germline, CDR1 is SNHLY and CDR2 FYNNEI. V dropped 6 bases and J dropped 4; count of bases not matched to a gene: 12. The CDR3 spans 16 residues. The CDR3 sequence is CASSPRERGTYNEQFF. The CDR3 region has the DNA TGTGCCAGCAGCCCCAGGGAGCGGGGAACATACAATGAGCAGTTCTTC.

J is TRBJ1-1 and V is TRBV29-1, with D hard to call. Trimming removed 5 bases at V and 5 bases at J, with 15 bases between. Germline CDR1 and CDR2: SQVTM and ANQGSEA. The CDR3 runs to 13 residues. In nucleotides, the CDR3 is TGCAGCGTTTTTAAACAGAGTGGAACTGAAGCTTTCTTT. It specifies CSVFKQSGTEAFF. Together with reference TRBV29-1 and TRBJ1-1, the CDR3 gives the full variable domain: SAVISQKPSRDICQRGTSLTIQCQVDSQVTMMFWYRQQPGQSLTLIATANQGSEATYESGFVIDKFPISRPNLTFSTLTVSNMSPEDSSIYLCSVFKQSGTEAFFGQGTRLTVV.

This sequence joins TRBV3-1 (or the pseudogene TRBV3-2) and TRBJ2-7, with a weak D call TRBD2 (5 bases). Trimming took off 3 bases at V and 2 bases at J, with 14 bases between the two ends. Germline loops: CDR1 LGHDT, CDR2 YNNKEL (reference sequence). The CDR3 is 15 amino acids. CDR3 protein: CASSQAQSGPYEQYF. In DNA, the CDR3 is TGTGCCAGCAGCCAGGCCCAGAGCGGTCCCTACGAGCAGTACTTC.

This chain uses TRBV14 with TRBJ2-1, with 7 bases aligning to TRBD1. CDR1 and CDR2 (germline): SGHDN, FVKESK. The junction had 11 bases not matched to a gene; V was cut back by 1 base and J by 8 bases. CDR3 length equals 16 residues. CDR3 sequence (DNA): TGTGCCAGCAGCCAAGCTAGGGGGAACAGGGGCGATGAGCAGTTCTTC. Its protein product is CASSQARGNRGDEQFF.

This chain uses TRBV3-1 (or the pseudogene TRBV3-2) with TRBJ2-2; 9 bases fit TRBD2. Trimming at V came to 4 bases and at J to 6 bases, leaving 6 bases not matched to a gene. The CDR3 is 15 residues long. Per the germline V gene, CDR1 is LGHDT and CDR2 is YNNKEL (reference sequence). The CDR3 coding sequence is TGTGCCAGCAGCCTCCGGACTAGCGCGGCCGGGGAGCTGTTTTTT. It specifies CASSLRTSAAGELFF.

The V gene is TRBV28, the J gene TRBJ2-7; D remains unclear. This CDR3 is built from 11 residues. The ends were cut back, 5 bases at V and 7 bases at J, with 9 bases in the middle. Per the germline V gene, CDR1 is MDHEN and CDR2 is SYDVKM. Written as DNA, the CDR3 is TGTGCCAGCAGTCAACCTAGGGAGCAGTACTTC. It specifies CASSQPREQYF.